This entry is about one TCR beta chain. Per the original data handling: Reference gene primer amplification gave estimated nucleated cell counts. Sequencing was performed with immunoSEQ multiplex PCR; in TCRdb, only in-frame clones are kept and a portion is missing. Clonal size and the V and J genes are those of that table, whereas D and trimming came from the DNA. This sample has approximately 69,000 clones, with 80% to 85% found just once. The sample is drawn from a study of blood T cell repertoires in COVID-19. The CDR3 has 15 amino acids. The V gene's germline CDR1 is MNHNY and CDR2 SVGAGI (reference sequence). Losses at the gene ends were 2 bases for V and 2 bases for J; bases not matched to a gene: 5.

The sample was peripheral blood. The chain recombines TRBV6-6 with TRBJ2-5; TRBD1 aligns across 7 bases. The receptor was isolated from a woman aged 60-75 years with acute or convalescent COVID-19. DNA for the CDR3: TGTGCCAGCAGTTACAATACAGGGGCTCAAGAGACCCAGTACTTC. It specifies CASSYNTGAQETQYF.